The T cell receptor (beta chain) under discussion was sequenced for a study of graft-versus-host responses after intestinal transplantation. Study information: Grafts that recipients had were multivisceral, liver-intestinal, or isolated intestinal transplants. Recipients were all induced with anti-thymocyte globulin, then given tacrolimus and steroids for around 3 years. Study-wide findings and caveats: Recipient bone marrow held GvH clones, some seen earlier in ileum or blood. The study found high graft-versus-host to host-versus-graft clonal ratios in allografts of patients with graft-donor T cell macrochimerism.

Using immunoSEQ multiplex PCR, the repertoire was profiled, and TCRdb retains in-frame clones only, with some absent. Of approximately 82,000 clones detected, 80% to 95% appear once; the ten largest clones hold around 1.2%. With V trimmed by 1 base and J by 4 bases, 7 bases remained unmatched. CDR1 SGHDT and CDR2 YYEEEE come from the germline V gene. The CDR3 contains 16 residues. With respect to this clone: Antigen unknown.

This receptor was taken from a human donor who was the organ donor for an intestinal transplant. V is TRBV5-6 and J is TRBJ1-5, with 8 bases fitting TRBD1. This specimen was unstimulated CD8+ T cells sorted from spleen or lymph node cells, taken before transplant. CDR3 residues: CASSLSADRGNQPQHF. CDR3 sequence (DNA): TGTGCCAGCAGCTTGAGTGCAGACAGGGGTAATCAGCCCCAGCATTTT.